These 29 T cell receptor beta chains came from one sample sequenced in a study of CD8 T cells in ankylosing spondylitis. TCRdb ran MiXCR on the 5' RACE reads and lists one entry per CDR3 protein. The sample consists of fewer than 500,000 distinct CDR3 sequences, approximately 26% of them appearing once. The antigens for these receptors are not known. Study results and limitations: Apparently characteristic of ankylosing spondylitis blood was a TCR beta motif (under ten highly homologous variants).

Material: blood, either unsorted or a sorted T cell fraction (not recorded which). The receptor set was obtained from a male donor with ankylosing spondylitis.

J is TRBJ2-1 and V is TRBV5-1, with D perhaps TRBD2 (6 bases). Germline V gene lookup returns CDR1 SGHRS and CDR2 YFSETQ. There are 17 residues in the CDR3. Trimming took 0 bases from V and 2 from J, leaving 15 bases between them. The CDR3 region is CASSLEWLAPAYNEQFF. The DNA of the CDR3 is TGCGCCAGCAGCTTGGAGTGGCTAGCGCCAGCCTACAATGAGCAGTTCTTC.

The sample holds many counts of this clonotype. V and J are TRBV7-9 and TRBJ2-5; a possible D gene is TRBD2 (5 bases). Per germline, CDR1 SEHNR and CDR2 FQNEAQ (reference sequence). Between the trimmed V and J ends, which lost 6 bases and 5 bases, there was a span of 10 bases. This CDR3 has 12 amino acids. The CDR3, as DNA: TGTGCCAGCAGGCTAGCCCGTGAGACCCAGTACTTC. Its translation is CASRLARETQYF.

The chain recombines TRBV10-3 with TRBJ2-2, with 7 bases identical to TRBD1. With 10 bases clipped from V and 3 bases from J, the junction kept 11 bases outside the gene matches. This CDR3 spans 15 amino acids. Germline loops: CDR1 ENHRY, CDR2 SYGVKD. Here the CDR3 DNA reads TGTGCCACAAACCGAGACAGGGTTGACACCGGGGAGCTGTTTTTT. This sequence encodes CATNRDRVDTGELFF.

The chain couples TRBV25-1 to TRBJ1-4; D remains unclear. V was clipped by 5 bases and J by 7 bases, with 17 bases between them. CDR1 is MGHDK and CDR2 is SYGVNS in the germline V gene. CDR3 length: 15 residues. CDR3 nucleotide sequence: TGTGCCAGCAGTATACCGGAAGCTGGCGGTGAAAAACTGTTTTTT. Amino acid sequence: CASSIPEAGGEKLFF.

This clonotype showed up just a few times. The chain combines TRBV7-9 with TRBJ1-4; D unresolved. V lost 0 bases to trimming and J lost 8 bases, with 13 bases between them. Germline lookup yields CDR1 SEHNR and CDR2 FQNEAQ (reference sequence). CDR3 length equals 15 residues. CDR3 DNA sequence: TGTGCCAGCAGCTTAGCGTATAGGGAAGTGGAAAAACTGTTTTTT. Amino acid sequence: CASSLAYREVEKLFF.

The chain joins TRBV10-2 to TRBJ2-7; TRBD1 agrees at 7 bases. V lost 5 bases to trimming and J lost 3 bases; unmatched junction nucleotides: 7. The CDR3 runs to 14 residues. Germline V gene sequence: CDR1 WSHSY, CDR2 SAAADI. The CDR3 coding sequence is TGCGCCAGCAGTCAGGACAGGTCCTTCTACGAGCAGTACGTC. Translating it yields CASSQDRSFYEQYV.

The chain is built from TRBV2 and TRBJ2-2; D is unclear. Between the trimmed V and J ends, which lost 6 bases and 8 bases, there was a span of 10 bases. CDR1 and CDR2 from the germline V gene are SNHLY and FYNNEI. The CDR3 is 12 residues long. The CDR3, as DNA: TGTGCCAGCAGGGGTGTAGAGGGGGAGCTGTTTTTT. Translated: CASRGVEGELFF.

This clonotype showed up just a few times. The chain carries TRBV20-1 and TRBJ1-5, with D perhaps TRBD1 (6 bases). This CDR3 region has 13 residues. V lost 6 bases and J 4 bases, leaving 13 bases between the germline ends. CDR1 and CDR2 (germline): DFQATT, SNEGSKA (reference sequence). The CDR3 DNA reads TGCAGTGCCCCGGACAGAGGAAATCAGCCCCAGCATTTT. Protein: CSAPDRGNQPQHF.

CDR3 DNA sequence: TGTGCCACCAGCCCTGAATCCGGTCAGTCCTACGAGCAGTACTTC. It yields the protein CATSPESGQSYEQYF. The genes are TRBV15 and TRBJ2-7; D unresolved. Deletions cut 5 bases from V and 1 base from J, with 15 bases between. Germline values: CDR1 LNHNV, CDR2 YYDKDF (reference sequence). This CDR3 spans 15 amino acids.

A few counts support this clonotype. This chain joins TRBV13 and TRBJ1-6, with D perhaps TRBD1 (5 bases). Per germline, CDR1 PRHDT and CDR2 FYEKMQ (reference sequence). The CDR3 is 13 residues long. The ends were cut back, 5 bases at V and 8 bases at J, with 10 bases in the middle. This CDR3 is CASSRGPDSPLHF. CDR3 bases: TGTGCCAGCAGCAGGGGTCCTGATTCACCCCTCCACTTT.

A few counts support this clonotype. The chain joins TRBV5-1 to TRBJ1-2; tentatively, D is TRBD1 (5 bases). CDR1 SGHRS and CDR2 YFSETQ come from the germline V gene. This CDR3 contains 15 residues. Trimming shortened V by 0 bases and J by 1 base, and 10 bases separated the two germline ends. The CDR3 spells CASSLAPDSNYGYTF. CDR3 in DNA: TGCGCCAGCAGCTTGGCCCCCGACAGTAACTATGGCTACACCTTC.

This clonotype turned up a few times. V usage is TRBV14 and J usage is TRBJ2-1; weak D call: TRBD2 (5 bases). Trimming shortened V by 5 bases and J by 4 bases, and 9 bases separated the two germline ends. The CDR3 totals 13 residues. Looked up from germline, CDR1 is SGHDN and CDR2 is FVKESK. CDR3 protein: CASSEEEYNEQFF. CDR3 sequence (DNA): TGTGCCAGCAGCGAGGAGGAATACAATGAGCAGTTCTTC. Drawing the rest from reference TRBV14 and TRBJ2-1, the complete variable domain is EAGVTQFPSHSVIEKGQTVTLRCDPISGHDNLYWYRRVMGKEIKFLLHFVKESKQDESGMPNNRFLAERTGGTYSTLKVQPAELEDSGVYFCASSEEEYNEQFFGPGTRLTVL.

This chain links TRBV29-1 with TRBJ1-2; 9 bases match TRBD1. Germline V CDR1 and CDR2: SQVTM, ANQGSEA. This CDR3 has 14 amino acids. V was pared by 0 bases and J by 7 bases, with 6 bases of the junction left unmatched. This CDR3 is CSVEEWDRAGGYTF. The CDR3 nucleotides read TGCAGCGTTGAAGAGTGGGACAGGGCGGGTGGCTACACCTTC.

The chain carries TRBV27 and TRBJ2-7; a possible D gene is TRBD2 (6 bases). V was shortened by 4 bases and J by 1 base, with 14 bases between the two germline ends. Germline V gene sequence: CDR1 MNHEY, CDR2 SMNVEV (reference sequence). The CDR3 extends over 15 amino acids. The CDR3 sequence: CASSWRGDPSYEQYF. CDR3 DNA: TGTGCCAGCAGTTGGCGCGGGGACCCATCCTACGAGCAGTACTTC.

This chain connects TRBV5-1 to TRBJ2-1; no definite D call. Trimming cost V 0 bases and J 5 bases, with 21 bases left between them. The CDR3 has 18 amino acids. CDR1 SGHRS and CDR2 YFSETQ come from the germline V gene. The CDR3 is CASSLGGLGSPNNNEQFF. The CDR3 DNA reads TGCGCCAGCAGCTTGGGGGGTCTAGGTAGTCCTAATAACAATGAGCAGTTCTTC.

CDR3 in amino acids: CASSLGVASGGPGELFF. Here the CDR3 DNA reads TGCGCCAGCAGCTTGGGGGTGGCTAGCGGAGGACCCGGGGAGCTGTTTTTT. The chain couples TRBV5-1 to TRBJ2-2, with TRBD2 matching over 7 bases. Unmatched junction bases numbered 11, after V lost 0 bases and J lost 6 bases. The CDR3 runs 17 residues. Germline V gene data show CDR1 as SGHRS and CDR2 as YFSETQ.

The CDR3 loop is CASSLVASSYEQYV. CDR3 coding DNA: TGTGCCAGCAGCTTAGTGGCGAGCTCCTACGAGCAGTACGTC. This sequence joins TRBV7-2 and TRBJ2-7; no definite D call. V lost 1 base, J lost 0 bases, and 7 bases lay in between. Germline V gene data show CDR1 as SGHTA and CDR2 as FQGNSA. This CDR3 is built from 14 residues.

The DNA for the CDR3 is TGTGCCACCAGTGACACTAGCGGGAGATCCTACAATGAGCAGTTCTTC. Protein sequence: CATSDTSGRSYNEQFF. The chain couples TRBV24-1 to TRBJ2-1, with 11 bases identical to TRBD2. The CDR3 is 16 residues long. V trimming: 4 bases; J trimming: 1 base; junction bases outside the gene matches: 2. Germline values: CDR1 KGHDR, CDR2 SFDVKD.

The rearrangement links TRBV27 to TRBJ1-4; D gene uncertain. Germline CDR1 reads MNHEY; CDR2 reads SMNVEV (reference sequence). CDR3 size: 15 residues. V dropped 6 bases and J dropped 4 bases, with 15 bases sitting between them. CDR3: CASSPLLEFNEKLFF. CDR3 DNA: TGTGCCAGCAGCCCTTTATTGGAGTTTAATGAAAAACTGTTTTTT. The complete variable domain, with remaining parts taken from reference TRBV27 and TRBJ1-4, reads EAQVTQNPRYLITVTGKKLTVTCSQNMNHEYMSWYRQDPGLGLRQIYYSMNVEVTDKGDVPEGYKVSRKEKRNFPLILESPSPNQTSLYFCASSPLLEFNEKLFFGSGTQLSVL.

The table lists this clonotype with a few counts. The gene calls are TRBV20-1 and TRBJ2-1; 8 nucleotides match TRBD2. V lost 5 bases, J lost 5 bases, and 11 bases stayed unmatched. There are 15 residues in the CDR3. Germline assignment: CDR1 DFQATT and CDR2 SNEGSKA (reference sequence). CDR3 nucleotides: TGCAGTGCTCGGCTCCCGGGACTAGGGGACAATGAGCAGTTCTTC. As protein: CSARLPGLGDNEQFF.

This sequence joins TRBV4-1 and TRBJ2-2, with D possibly TRBD2 on 5 matching bases. The CDR3 spans 16 residues. Trimming took 1 base from V and 5 from J, leaving 14 bases between them. The germline CDR1 and CDR2 sequences are MGHRA and YSYEKL. The CDR3 bases are TGCGCCAGCAGCCAAGTAGTAGCGACAACTACCGGGGAGCTGTTTTTT. Protein sequence: CASSQVVATTTGELFF.

This chain joins TRBV3-1 and TRBJ1-1, with D possibly TRBD1 on 5 matching bases. V was shortened by 3 bases and J by 5 bases, with 16 bases between the two germline ends. Germline CDR1 is LGHDT and CDR2 is YNNKEL (reference sequence). The CDR3 covers 15 residues. CDR3 region: CASSQPRGSETEAFF. CDR3 nucleotides: TGTGCCAGCAGCCAGCCCCGGGGGTCTGAGACTGAAGCTTTCTTT.

CDR3 protein: CSALQGTGNTIYF. The CDR3 coding sequence is TGCAGTGCTTTGCAGGGGACGGGAAACACCATATATTTT. J is TRBJ1-3 and V is TRBV20-1; D perhaps matches TRBD1 (6 bases). Between the trimmed V and J ends, which lost 5 bases and 4 bases, there was a span of 12 bases. The CDR3 is made up of 13 amino acids. Germline V lookup: CDR1 DFQATT, CDR2 SNEGSKA (reference sequence).

The chain recombines TRBV11-2 with TRBJ1-4; D is possibly TRBD1 (5 bases). The CDR3 covers 19 residues. The germline V gene encodes CDR1 SGHAT and CDR2 FQNNGV. Trimming cost V 4 bases and J 0 bases, with 21 bases left between them. The CDR3 bases are TGTGCCAGCAGCTCCCCAAAATGGGCAGGGATTGCAACTAATGAAAAACTGTTTTTT. Its translation is CASSSPKWAGIATNEKLFF.

The chain recombines TRBV30 with TRBJ2-6; 8 positions match TRBD1. This CDR3 region has 18 residues. Germline CDR1 and CDR2: GTSNPN and SVGIG (reference sequence). Germline trimming cut 3 bases from V and 4 bases from J; bases unmatched to any gene: 14. The DNA for the CDR3 is TGTGCCTGGAGCCCTCGAGCAGGGGGCGGGATCGGGGCCAACGTCCTGACTTTC. Translating gives CAWSPRAGGGIGANVLTF.

V and J are TRBV5-1 and TRBJ1-5, with 10 bases fitting TRBD1. This CDR3 contains 14 residues. Trimming at V came to 4 bases and at J to 7 bases, leaving 5 bases not matched to a gene. Per germline, CDR1 SGHRS and CDR2 YFSETQ. This CDR3 is CASSPTGGEQPQHF. DNA of the CDR3: TGCGCCAGCAGCCCGACAGGGGGCGAACAGCCCCAGCATTTT. Complete variable domain (other parts from reference TRBV5-1 and TRBJ1-5): KAGVTQTPRYLIKTRGQQVTLSCSPISGHRSVSWYQQTPGQGLQFLFEYFSETQRNKGNFPGRFSGRQFSNSRSEMNVSTLELGDSALYLCASSPTGGEQPQHFGDGTRLSIL.

This sequence joins TRBV5-5 and TRBJ2-1, with D uncertain. This CDR3 has 17 residues. From germline, CDR1 is SGHKS and CDR2 YYEKEE (reference sequence). V lost 0 bases and J lost 0, with 13 bases in between. The CDR3 protein is CASSLAAPSRSYNEQFF. The CDR3 coding sequence is TGTGCCAGCAGCTTGGCCGCCCCATCGCGCTCCTACAATGAGCAGTTCTTC.

This clonotype was observed at least ten times. The chain uses TRBV12-3 or TRBV12-4 and TRBJ2-2; 9 bases fit TRBD1. Losses at the gene ends were 5 bases for V and 3 bases for J; bases not matched to a gene: 4. This CDR3 is 15 amino acids long. The CDR3 reads CASSPRQGDTGELFF. DNA for the CDR3: TGTGCCAGCAGTCCCAGACAGGGGGACACCGGGGAGCTGTTTTTT.

V and J are TRBV3-1 and TRBJ1-1; weak D call: TRBD1 (6 bases). V was pared by 3 bases and J by 6 bases, with 11 bases between. CDR1 and CDR2 from the germline V gene are LGHDT and YNNKEL (reference sequence). The CDR3 sequence is 13 residues long. The CDR3 is CASSHLGAAEAFF. In nucleotides, the CDR3 is TGTGCCAGCAGCCACCTGGGGGCGGCTGAAGCTTTCTTT. Using reference TRBV3-1 and TRBJ1-1 for the parts outside the CDR3, the full variable domain is DTAVSQTPKYLVTQMGNDKSIKCEQNLGHDTMYWYKQDSKKFLKIMFSYNNKELIINETVPNRFSPKSPDKAHLNLHINSLELGDSAVYFCASSHLGAAEAFFGQGTRLTVV.